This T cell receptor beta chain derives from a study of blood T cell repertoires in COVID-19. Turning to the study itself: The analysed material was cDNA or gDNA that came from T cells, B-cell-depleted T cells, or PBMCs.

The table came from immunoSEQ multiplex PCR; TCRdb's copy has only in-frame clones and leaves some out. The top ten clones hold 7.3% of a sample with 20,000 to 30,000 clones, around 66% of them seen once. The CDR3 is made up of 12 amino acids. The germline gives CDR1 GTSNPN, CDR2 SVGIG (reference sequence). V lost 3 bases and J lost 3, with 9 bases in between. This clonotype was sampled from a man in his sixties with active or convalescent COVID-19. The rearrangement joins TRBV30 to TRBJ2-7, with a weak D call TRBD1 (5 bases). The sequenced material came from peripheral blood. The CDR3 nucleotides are TGTGCCTGGAGCATAGGGGTCTACGAGCAGTACTTC. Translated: CAWSIGVYEQYF.